The present T cell receptor beta chain was sequenced within a study of shared T cell receptors in the human thymus. The protocol was immunoSEQ multiplex PCR, while the TCRdb copy is restricted to in-frame clones and leaves out a portion. The profile shows over 650,000 clones, about 89% of them singletons. This clone was counted once. This sample was shared with a second study, whose subject was human thymus T cells. In that study: Resections removed during corrective heart surgery provided the thymus tissue used. Related research found strongly overlapping thymic repertoires in unrelated individuals.

The clonotype comes from a boy under three years old with a congenital heart defect. Sequencing input: thymocytes.

CDR3 sequence reads: CASSLRDRGRGEQYF. CDR3 bases: TGTGCCAGCAGCTTACGAGACAGGGGAAGGGGCGAGCAGTACTTC. This sequence joins TRBV7-2 and TRBJ2-7; 8 bases agree with TRBD1. CDR1 is SGHTA, CDR2 FQGNSA, per germline. There are 15 residues in the CDR3. V lost 2 bases and J lost 6; bases outside the gene matches: 9.